This TCR beta chain is drawn from a study of T-cell memory formation after mild COVID-19. Study results and limitations: A balance of CD4 and CD8 characterized clones contracting day 15 to 85, whereas later expanders leaned CD4+.

TCRdb re-derived calls from the 5' RACE reads in MiXCR, one entry per CDR3 protein. This repertoire shows 200,000 to 250,000 distinct CDR3 sequences, 16% found once; its top ten account for 3.5% to 4%. This CDR3 is 14 amino acids long. V dropped 4 bases and J dropped 4; count of bases not matched to a gene: 3. CDR1 and CDR2 from the germline V gene are SGHRS and YFSETQ. This clonotype was found a few times. Its cognate antigen is unknown. The source material was PBMCs or a T cell subset sorted from them (not recorded which). The source is a man younger than 35 who had mild COVID-19 (a few samples of this study predate the infection). Cell type and time point are not known. V and J are TRBV5-1 and TRBJ2-2; 8 bases are shared with TRBD2. In DNA, the CDR3 is TGCGCCAGCAGCCTAGCGGGTTCCACCGGGGAGCTGTTTTTT. Translated: CASSLAGSTGELFF.